The T cell receptor (beta chain) described here comes from a study of beta chain features in type 1 diabetes. Per donor, one heparinised blood draw averaged around 0.12 L. The investigators reverse transcribed all of the isolated RNA, so they sequenced expressed TCRB transcripts. This table comes from immunoSEQ multiplex PCR, and its TCRdb copy is limited to in-frame clones, with some not included. Counted here are 350,000 to 450,000 clones, approximately 15% occurring once; the ten biggest clones make up approximately 0.019%. From germline, CDR1 is SGHAT and CDR2 FQNNGV. The V gene end was trimmed by 5 bases and the J gene end by 1 base; junction bases not matched to a gene: 12. The CDR3 contains 17 residues.

V is TRBV11-2 and J is TRBJ2-5, with 8 bases matching TRBD1. The receptor was isolated from a woman younger than 35 in good health. The sample comprised naive CD4+ T cells from blood. This chain's CDR3 is CASSLRRTGLGQETQYF. The CDR3 coding sequence is TGTGCCAGCAGCCTCAGACGGACAGGGCTAGGCCAAGAGACCCAGTACTTC.